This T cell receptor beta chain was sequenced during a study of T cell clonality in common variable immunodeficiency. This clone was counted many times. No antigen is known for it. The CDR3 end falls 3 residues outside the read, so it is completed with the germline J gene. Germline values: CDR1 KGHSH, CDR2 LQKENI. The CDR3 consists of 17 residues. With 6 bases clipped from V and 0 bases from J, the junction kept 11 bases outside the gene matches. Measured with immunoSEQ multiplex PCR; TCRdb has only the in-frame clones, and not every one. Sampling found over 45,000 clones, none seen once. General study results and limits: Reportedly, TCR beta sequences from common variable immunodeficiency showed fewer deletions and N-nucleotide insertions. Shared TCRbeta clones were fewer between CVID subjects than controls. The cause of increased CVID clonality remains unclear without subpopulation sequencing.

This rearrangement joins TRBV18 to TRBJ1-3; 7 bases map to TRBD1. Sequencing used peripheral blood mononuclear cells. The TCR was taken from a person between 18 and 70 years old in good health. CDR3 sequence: CASSQLGQANSGNTIYF. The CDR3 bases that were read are TGTGCCAGCTCCCAACTCGGACAGGCCAACTCTGGAAACACC. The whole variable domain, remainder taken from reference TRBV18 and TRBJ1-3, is NAGVMQNPRHLVRRRGQEARLRCSPMKGHSHVYWYRQLPEEGLKFMVYLQKENIIDESGMPKERFSAEFPKEGPSILRIQQVVRGDSAAYFCASSQLGQANSGNTIYFGEGSWLTVV.